Shown below are 17 T cell receptor beta chains from a single sample sequenced in a study of T cell changes during pregnancy in multiple sclerosis. Some clones are missing from TCRdb's copy, which holds only in-frame ones; the method was immunoSEQ multiplex PCR. The repertoire includes 95,000 to 100,000 clones, 91% of them detected once, and 2.5% to 3.5% sits in the top ten. Sequencing used peripheral blood, obtained in the second trimester of pregnancy. These receptors all stem from a female donor with multiple sclerosis, enrolled in a pregnancy study.

In its sample, this clone was seen once. V and J are TRBV13 and TRBJ2-7; D is undetermined. Per the germline V gene, CDR1 is PRHDT and CDR2 is FYEKMQ (reference sequence). CDR3 size: 11 residues. V shed 4 bases and J shed 3 bases, with 4 bases lying between them. CDR3 nucleotide sequence: TGTGCCAGCAGCTCGTACTACGAGCAGTACTTC. This codes for CASSSYYEQYF.

The J gene is TRBJ2-5, the V gene TRBV2, with D possibly TRBD2 on 7 matching bases. Trimming cost V 10 bases and J 4 bases, with 16 bases left between them. The CDR3 has 13 amino acids. CDR1 and CDR2 from the germline V gene are SNHLY and FYNNEI. The DNA for the CDR3 is TGTGCCACCAAGGGGGGGGGAGGAGAGACCCAGTACTTC. Translating it yields CATKGGGGETQYF.

The rearrangement links TRBV19 to TRBJ1-2; D perhaps matches TRBD1 (6 bases). The CDR3 is 13 amino acids. The ends were cut back, 3 bases at V and 4 bases at J, with 9 bases in the middle. Germline lookup yields CDR1 LNHDA and CDR2 SQIVND (reference sequence). DNA for the CDR3: TGTGCCAGTAGTATCGCGGGGGCCTATGGCTACACCTTC. Protein sequence: CASSIAGAYGYTF.

The CDR3, as DNA: TGCGCCAGCAGGGACCCAGGGGTATTTCCTTACAATGAGCAGTTCTTC. Its protein is CASRDPGVFPYNEQFF. The rearrangement links TRBV5-1 to TRBJ2-1; the D gene is possibly TRBD1 (6 bases). The CDR3 has 16 residues. Germline CDR1 SGHRS, CDR2 YFSETQ. The V gene lost 5 bases and the J gene lost 4 bases, with 19 bases spanning the gap.

The rearrangement uses TRBV6-5 and TRBJ2-2, with a tentative D call TRBD1 (6 bases). This CDR3 spans 14 amino acids. V gave up 6 bases and J gave up 5 bases, with 13 bases separating them. Germline values: CDR1 MNHEY, CDR2 SVGAGI. The CDR3 DNA reads as TGTGCCAGCAGGCGACAGGCGGGTACCGGGGAGCTGTTTTTT. It encodes CASRRQAGTGELFF.

In nucleotides, the CDR3 is TGTGCCAGCAGCCGGGGTGGGCGGGGGGACACAGATACGCAGTATTTT. Its translation: CASSRGGRGDTDTQYF. The chain recombines TRBV27 with TRBJ2-3; 8 bases agree with TRBD2. The CDR3 runs to 16 residues. Germline lookup yields CDR1 MNHEY and CDR2 SMNVEV (reference sequence). The trim removed 6 bases at V and 2 bases at J, leaving 10 bases unmatched.

The chain employs TRBV10-3 and TRBJ2-2, with TRBD2 identical over 13 bases. Germline V gene lookup returns CDR1 ENHRY and CDR2 SYGVKD. CDR3 length equals 16 residues. V gave up 8 bases and J gave up 2 bases; unmatched junction bases: 5. The CDR3 DNA reads TGTGCCATCCCAGGGACTAGCGGGATTAACACCGGGGAGCTGTTTTTT. This translates into CAIPGTSGINTGELFF.

The V and J genes are TRBV5-1 and TRBJ2-2; 9 nucleotides match TRBD1. Germline trimming cut 3 bases from V and 5 bases from J; bases unmatched to any gene: 8. The CDR3 length is 16 residues. The germline CDR1 and CDR2 sequences are SGHRS and YFSETQ. Written as DNA, the CDR3 is TGCGCCAGCAGCTCGAACCCGGGACAGGGAACCGGGGAGCTGTTTTTT. Translation: CASSSNPGQGTGELFF.

The chain joins TRBV4-1 to TRBJ2-7, with 12 positions matching TRBD2. The germline V gene encodes CDR1 MGHRA and CDR2 YSYEKL. The CDR3 covers 15 residues. With V trimmed by 3 bases and J by 5 bases, 5 bases remained unmatched. The CDR3 coding sequence is TGCGCCAGCAGCCACCTAGCGGGAGGGCCTAACGAGCAGTACTTC. Protein sequence: CASSHLAGGPNEQYF.

This chain links TRBV6-1 with TRBJ1-5, with D perhaps matching TRBD1 (5 bases). Germline V CDR1 and CDR2: MNHNS, SASEGT. Trimming removed 7 bases from V and 1 base from J, with 11 bases in between. The CDR3 is 14 residues long. This CDR3 is CASMGGFSNQPQHF. For the CDR3, the DNA is TGTGCCAGCATGGGGGGGTTCAGCAATCAGCCCCAGCATTTT.

V and J are TRBV6-1 and TRBJ2-6; the match to TRBD1 covers 12 bases. The germline CDR1 and CDR2 sequences are MNHNS and SASEGT. Trimming removed 3 bases from V and 2 bases from J; junction bases left unmatched: 5. The CDR3 runs 18 residues. CDR3 sequence reads: CASSEGQGAPPGANVLTF. The DNA of the CDR3 is TGTGCCAGCAGTGAGGGACAGGGGGCGCCCCCTGGGGCCAACGTCCTGACTTTC.

The chain couples TRBV13 to TRBJ2-2; 8 bases are a match to TRBD1. V dropped 5 bases and J dropped 1; count of bases not matched to a gene: 9. CDR3 length equals 17 residues. Per germline, CDR1 PRHDT and CDR2 FYEKMQ (reference sequence). In DNA form, the CDR3 reads TGTGCCAGCAGCCAGATAACCGGGACAGGGAACACCGGGGAGCTGTTTTTT. It specifies CASSQITGTGNTGELFF.

V gene TRBV5-1 combines with J gene TRBJ2-1; D might be TRBD2 (5 bases). The V and J ends lost 3 bases and 6 bases respectively, with 16 bases between them. Germline CDR1 is SGHRS and CDR2 is YFSETQ. The CDR3 consists of 15 residues. The DNA for the CDR3 is TGCGCCAGCAGCTCCGGAGAGAGGGCACCCAATGAGCAGTTCTTC. Amino acid sequence: CASSSGERAPNEQFF. The variable domain in full, completed from reference TRBV5-1 and TRBJ2-1, reads KAGVTQTPRYLIKTRGQQVTLSCSPISGHRSVSWYQQTPGQGLQFLFEYFSETQRNKGNFPGRFSGRQFSNSRSEMNVSTLELGDSALYLCASSSGERAPNEQFFGPGTRLTVL.

The chain uses TRBV15 and TRBJ2-1, with D unclear. The CDR3 is made up of 15 amino acids. Germline V lookup: CDR1 LNHNV, CDR2 YYDKDF (reference sequence). Between the trimmed V and J ends, which lost 10 bases and 4 bases, there was a span of 20 bases. The CDR3 loop is CASGVAGGSYNEQFF. In DNA, the CDR3 is TGTGCCAGCGGAGTAGCTGGCGGTTCGTACAATGAGCAGTTCTTC.

In its sample, this clone was seen once. The chain couples TRBV13 to TRBJ2-2; D may be TRBD2 (6 bases). The V and J ends lost 4 bases and 4 bases respectively, with 16 bases between them. The CDR3 sequence is 16 residues long. Per germline, CDR1 PRHDT and CDR2 FYEKMQ (reference sequence). The CDR3 DNA reads TGTGCCAGCAGCTATAGAGGAGGGGTTGGCACCGGGGAGCTGTTTTTT. Translated, it gives CASSYRGGVGTGELFF.

The chain joins TRBV6-1 to TRBJ2-4; TRBD2 agrees at 12 bases. Losses at the gene ends were 4 bases for V and 3 bases for J; bases not matched to a gene: 7. CDR3 length: 17 residues. Germline V gene sequence: CDR1 MNHNS, CDR2 SASEGT. As DNA, the CDR3 is TGTGCCAGCAGTGCCCTGACTAGCGGGAGTGGCAAAAACATTCAGTACTTC. Translated: CASSALTSGSGKNIQYF.

The gene calls are TRBV19 and TRBJ1-5; perhaps TRBD1 as D (5 bases). Germline values: CDR1 LNHDA, CDR2 SQIVND (reference sequence). This CDR3 spans 12 amino acids. The V and J ends lost 7 bases and 6 bases respectively, with 10 bases between them. The CDR3 nucleotides are TGTGCCAGTAACACAGGCCTTCAGCCCCAGCATTTT. Translation gives CASNTGLQPQHF.